These 3 T cell receptor beta chains came from one sample sequenced in a study of cytotoxic CD8 clonotypes in ibrutinib-treated CLL. Only in-frame clones appear in the TCRdb table, and some are missing; sequencing was by immunoSEQ multiplex PCR. Seen here are fewer than 100,000 clones, 86% observed once, and the top ten hold less than 6.5%. The source material was PBMCs, sampled before ibrutinib treatment. These receptors were obtained from a human donor with chronic lymphocytic leukemia.

The chain recombines TRBV7-8 with TRBJ1-5; 7 bases are shared with TRBD1. Germline assignment: CDR1 SGHVS and CDR2 FQNEAQ. The junction had 9 bases not matched to a gene; V was cut back by 7 bases and J by 3 bases. The CDR3 covers 15 residues. CDR3: CASTLGQRYNQPQHF. For the CDR3, the DNA is TGTGCCAGCACGCTGGGACAGAGGTACAATCAGCCCCAGCATTTT.

This chain connects TRBV18 to TRBJ2-1; weak D call: TRBD2 (5 bases). The CDR3 totals 18 residues. Germline V gives CDR1 KGHSH, CDR2 LQKENI. The V gene lost 5 bases and the J gene lost 0 bases, with 20 bases spanning the gap. CDR3 bases: TGTGCCAGCTCATTCATCCCGGTACTAGGGAGCTCCTACAATGAGCAGTTCTTC. This sequence encodes CASSFIPVLGSSYNEQFF.

This clone occurred a few times. The chain employs TRBV9 and TRBJ2-7; no clear D. The germline CDR1 and CDR2 sequences are SGDLS and YYNGEE. V was cut by 0 bases and J by 2 bases, with 12 bases left in between. This CDR3 is 15 amino acids long. The CDR3 region is CASSVGHGFTYEQYF. For the CDR3, the DNA is TGTGCCAGCAGCGTAGGTCACGGATTTACCTACGAGCAGTACTTC.